The 9 T cell receptor beta chains in this list originate from one sample, sequenced in a study of cytomegalovirus exposure and HLA in healthy donors. Vbeta (60) and Jbeta (13) primers were used in the PCR. Assay: immunoSEQ multiplex PCR; the TCRdb copy retains only in-frame clones and omits some. The sample features about 70,000 clones, with roughly 2.3% in its top ten. The sequenced sample was PBMCs. The receptors originated from a female donor in good health and CMV-seropositive.

To note about this clone: The sample contains more than one DNA sequence encoding this CDR3. The chain joins TRBV4-3 to TRBJ1-4, with D uncertain. Trimming removed 0 bases at V and 3 bases at J, with 5 bases between. The CDR3 consists of 14 residues. The germline V gene encodes CDR1 LGHNA and CDR2 YSLEER. The CDR3 spells CASSQDRANEKLFF. CDR3 DNA sequence: TGCGCCAGCAGCCAAGACCGTGCTAATGAAAAACTGTTTTTT.

This rearrangement joins TRBV10-3 to TRBJ1-1; D not resolved. V lost 2 bases to trimming and J lost 1 base, with 8 bases between them. Germline V gene lookup returns CDR1 ENHRY and CDR2 SYGVKD. This CDR3 has 14 residues. The CDR3 coding sequence is TGTGCCATCAGTGAGGGCCCGGGGAACACTGAAGCTTTCTTT. Translating it yields CAISEGPGNTEAFF.

The chain combines TRBV9 with TRBJ1-1, with a weak D call TRBD1 (5 bases). Trimming removed 0 bases at V and 6 bases at J, with 12 bases between. CDR1 is SGDLS and CDR2 is YYNGEE in the germline V gene. CDR3 length equals 14 residues. CDR3 DNA sequence: TGTGCCAGCAGCGTAGGGGGGGGAAGGGCTGAAGCTTTCTTT. Protein product: CASSVGGGRAEAFF.

This chain uses TRBV5-4 with TRBJ2-6; possibly TRBD2 for D (6 bases). The CDR3 covers 16 residues. V was pared by 2 bases and J by 1 base, with 10 bases between. Per the germline V gene, CDR1 is SGHNT and CDR2 is YYREEE (reference sequence). The CDR3 DNA sequence: TGTGCCAGCAGCTTTTGGGGGACTTCTGGGGCCAACGTCCTGACTTTC. As protein: CASSFWGTSGANVLTF.

On this clone: Within the sample, other DNA sequences also encode this same CDR3. The chain uses TRBV9 and TRBJ1-6; D is unresolved. Trimming took 1 base from V and 6 from J, leaving 14 bases between them. CDR1 and CDR2 from the germline V gene are SGDLS and YYNGEE. This CDR3 comprises 16 residues. CDR3 loop: CASSVSEGEGNSPLHF. In DNA, the CDR3 is TGTGCCAGCAGCGTATCCGAGGGAGAGGGTAATTCACCCCTCCACTTT.

CDR3 DNA: TGTGCCTGGACTATCACTAGCGGATTATACAATGAGCAGTTCTTC. Translation: CAWTITSGLYNEQFF. V is TRBV30 and J is TRBJ2-1, with 8 bases that match TRBD2. Germline loops: CDR1 GTSNPN, CDR2 SVGIG (reference sequence). CDR3 size: 15 residues. With 4 bases clipped from V and 4 bases from J, the junction kept 9 bases outside the gene matches.

The genes are TRBV27 and TRBJ2-5; D gene unclear. V was clipped by 5 bases and J by 0 bases, with 4 bases between them. Germline lookup yields CDR1 MNHEY and CDR2 SMNVEV (reference sequence). The CDR3 is 12 amino acids. This chain's CDR3 is CASSPNQETQYF. Written as DNA, the CDR3 is TGTGCCAGCAGTCCCAACCAAGAGACCCAGTACTTC.

This sequence joins TRBV28 and TRBJ2-2, with D possibly being TRBD1 (5 bases). Per the germline V gene, CDR1 is MDHEN and CDR2 is SYDVKM. The V end lost 6 bases, the J end lost 5 bases, and 7 bases lay between the germline ends. CDR3 length: 12 residues. The CDR3, as DNA: TGTGCCAGCAGAGCAGGGACCGGGGAGCTGTTTTTT. It yields the protein CASRAGTGELFF.

This chain joins TRBV28 and TRBJ2-7; D may be TRBD2 (6 bases). The germline gives CDR1 MDHEN, CDR2 SYDVKM. Trimming pared 6 bases from V and 5 bases from J, leaving 17 bases between. The CDR3 length is 14 residues. CDR3 nucleotides: TGTGCCAGCAGGCCCCTACTATGGGGGGACGAGCAGTACTTC. The encoded protein is CASRPLLWGDEQYF.